What follows describes a single T cell receptor (beta chain). Its antigen is currently unknown. Profiled with immunoSEQ multiplex PCR; TCRdb holds only in-frame clones, not every one. The table includes 50,000 to 65,000 clones, about three quarters detected once. The data were taken from a study of radiation and T cells in renal cell carcinoma. Study-level points and caveats: From baseline, blood top tumor clonotypes peaked at 2 weeks post-radiation.

Per the germline V gene, CDR1 is SNHLY and CDR2 is FYNNEI. Trimming took off 4 bases at V and 3 bases at J, with 10 bases between the two ends. The CDR3 covers 14 residues. The sample's time point: blood 4 weeks post-SBRT, at nephrectomy. Treatment described: 15 Gy SBRT to primary tumor, nephrectomy 4 weeks later. Nephrectomy followed 15 Gy stereotactic body radiation by 4 weeks. Specimen: blood, collected from a patient whose treatment included radiotherapy and nephrectomy. This receptor was obtained from a man aged 55 to 70 with renal cell carcinoma. This chain joins TRBV2 and TRBJ2-1; D unclear. For the CDR3, the DNA is TGTGCCAGCAGTGCCGATGGAGACTACAATGAGCAGTTCTTC. Encoded protein: CASSADGDYNEQFF.